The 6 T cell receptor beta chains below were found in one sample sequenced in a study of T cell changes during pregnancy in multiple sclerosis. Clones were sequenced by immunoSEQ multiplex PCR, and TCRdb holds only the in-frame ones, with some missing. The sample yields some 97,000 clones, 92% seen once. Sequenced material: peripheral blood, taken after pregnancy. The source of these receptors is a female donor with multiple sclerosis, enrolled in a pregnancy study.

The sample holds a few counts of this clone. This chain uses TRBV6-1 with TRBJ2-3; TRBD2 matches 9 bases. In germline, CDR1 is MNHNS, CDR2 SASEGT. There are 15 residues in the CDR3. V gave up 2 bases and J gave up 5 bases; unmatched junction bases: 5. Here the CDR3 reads CASSELAGQIDTQYF. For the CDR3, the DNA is TGTGCCAGCAGTGAACTAGCGGGGCAGATAGATACGCAGTATTTT.

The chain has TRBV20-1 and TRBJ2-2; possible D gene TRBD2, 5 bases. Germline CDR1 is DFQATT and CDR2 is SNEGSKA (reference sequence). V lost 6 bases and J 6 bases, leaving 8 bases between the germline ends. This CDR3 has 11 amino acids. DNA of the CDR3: TGCAGTGCCCAGCGGCCCGGGGAGCTGTTTTTT. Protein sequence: CSAQRPGELFF.

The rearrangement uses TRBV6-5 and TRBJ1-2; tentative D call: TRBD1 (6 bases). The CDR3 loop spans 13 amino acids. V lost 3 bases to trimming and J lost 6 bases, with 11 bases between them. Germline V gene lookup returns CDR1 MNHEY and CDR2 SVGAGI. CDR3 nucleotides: TGTGCCAGCAGTTATTTAGGACAGCATGGCTACACCTTC. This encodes CASSYLGQHGYTF.

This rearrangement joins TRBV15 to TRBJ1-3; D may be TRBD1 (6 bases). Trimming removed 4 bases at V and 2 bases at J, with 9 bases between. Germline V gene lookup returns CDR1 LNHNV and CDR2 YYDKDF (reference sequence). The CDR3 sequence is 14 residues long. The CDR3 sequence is CATSIGQPGNTIYF. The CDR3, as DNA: TGTGCCACCAGCATCGGACAGCCTGGAAACACCATATATTTT.

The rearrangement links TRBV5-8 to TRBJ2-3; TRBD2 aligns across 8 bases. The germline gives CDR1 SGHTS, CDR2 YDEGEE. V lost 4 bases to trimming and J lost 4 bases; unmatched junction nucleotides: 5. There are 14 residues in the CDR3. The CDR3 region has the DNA TGTGCCAGCAGCAGAGCGGGAGTTTCAGATACGCAGTATTTT. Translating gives CASSRAGVSDTQYF.

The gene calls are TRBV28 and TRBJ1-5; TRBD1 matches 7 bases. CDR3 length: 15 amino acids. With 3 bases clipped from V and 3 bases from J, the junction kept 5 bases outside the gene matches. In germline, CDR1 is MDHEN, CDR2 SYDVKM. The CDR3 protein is CASSFSGGNNQPQHF. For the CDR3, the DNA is TGTGCCAGCAGTTTTTCAGGGGGTAACAATCAGCCCCAGCATTTT.